These T cell receptor beta chains were read from a single sample in a study of CD8 T cells in Susac syndrome. MiXCR, applied by TCRdb to the immunoSEQ multiplex PCR reads, yields one record per CDR3 protein. The data hold a few hundred thousand distinct CDR3 sequences, with 95% observed a single time. The sequenced sample consisted of CD4+ T cells from PBMCs. Receptor source: a human donor with multiple sclerosis. Each CDR3 is given with its conserved first and last residue. The order of the fields is CDR3 protein, CDR3 DNA, D gene, J gene, clone size, V gene. A D gene is named only where the DNA matches it firmly. Some rows mark clone size as missing; the rest say once, few, many or name a class of expanded clone.

CDR3 protein: CAWILTPGLPAFF
CDR3 DNA: TGTGCCTGGATTCTTACCCCGGGCCTGCCAGCTTTCTTT
D gene: NA
J gene: TRBJ1-1
clone size: NA
V gene: TRBV30

CDR3 protein: CSVEGDYNEQFF
CDR3 DNA: TGCAGCGTTGAGGGAGATTACAATGAGCAGTTCTTC
D gene: NA
J gene: TRBJ2-1
clone size: NA
V gene: TRBV29-1

CDR3 protein: CASSGTGTSWQFF
CDR3 DNA: TGTGCCAGCAGCGGCACCGGGACTAGCTGGCAGTTCTTC
D gene: TRBD2
J gene: TRBJ2-1
clone size: NA
V gene: TRBV7-2

CDR3 protein: CASRPRGELFF
CDR3 DNA: TGCGCCAGCAGACCGAGAGGGGAGCTGTTTTTT
D gene: NA
J gene: TRBJ2-2
clone size: NA
V gene: TRBV10-2

CDR3 protein: CASSPWTGSVSPLHF
CDR3 DNA: TGTGCCAGCAGCCCCTGGACAGGATCGGTTTCACCCCTCCACTTT
D gene: TRBD1
J gene: TRBJ1-6
clone size: NA
V gene: TRBV3-1

CDR3 protein: CSVSSQGSNEQFF
CDR3 DNA: TGCAGTGTCTCATCGCAGGGATCTAATGAGCAGTTCTTC
D gene: NA
J gene: TRBJ2-1
clone size: NA
V gene: TRBV20-1

CDR3 protein: CSADQASATEAFF
CDR3 DNA: TGCAGTGCTGATCAAGCCTCCGCCACTGAAGCTTTCTTT
D gene: NA
J gene: TRBJ1-1
clone size: NA
V gene: TRBV20-1

CDR3 protein: CAWNDKGGNQPQHF
CDR3 DNA: TGTGCCTGGAACGACAAAGGTGGGAATCAGCCCCAGCATTTT
D gene: NA
J gene: TRBJ1-5
clone size: NA
V gene: TRBV30

CDR3 protein: CASSVVAGSTDTQYF
CDR3 DNA: TGTGCCAGCAGCGTCGTAGCGGGGAGCACAGATACGCAGTATTTT
D gene: TRBD2
J gene: TRBJ2-3
clone size: NA
V gene: TRBV9

CDR3 protein: CASSGLAGGELFF
CDR3 DNA: TGTGCCAGCAGCGGACTAGCGGGCGGGGAGCTGTTTTTT
D gene: TRBD2
J gene: TRBJ2-2
clone size: NA
V gene: TRBV3-1

CDR3 protein: CASSLRVGPADTQYF
CDR3 DNA: TGTGCCAGCAGCTTAAGGGTGGGTCCCGCAGATACGCAGTATTTT
D gene: NA
J gene: TRBJ2-3
clone size: NA
V gene: TRBV7-3

CDR3 protein: CSVEDRGSGNTIYF
CDR3 DNA: TGCAGCGTTGAAGATCGGGGCTCTGGAAACACCATATATTTT
D gene: NA
J gene: TRBJ1-3
clone size: NA
V gene: TRBV29-1

CDR3 protein: CASSQLPVITAEAFF
CDR3 DNA: TGTGCCAGCAGCCAACTACCGGTGATAACTGCTGAAGCTTTCTTT
D gene: NA
J gene: TRBJ1-1
clone size: NA
V gene: TRBV3-1

CDR3 protein: CASSLGGYQETQYF
CDR3 DNA: TGTGCCAGCAGCTTAGGGGGATACCAAGAGACCCAGTACTTC
D gene: NA
J gene: TRBJ2-5
clone size: NA
V gene: TRBV7-9

CDR3 protein: CASSLNGMNTEAFF
CDR3 DNA: TGTGCCAGCAGCTTGAACGGGATGAACACTGAAGCTTTCTTT
D gene: NA
J gene: TRBJ1-1
clone size: NA
V gene: TRBV11-2

CDR3 protein: CASSIWTVETQYF
CDR3 DNA: TGTGCCAGCAGCATCTGGACTGTGGAGACCCAGTACTTC
D gene: NA
J gene: TRBJ2-5
clone size: NA
V gene: TRBV5-4

CDR3 protein: CASSFPRASYNEQFF
CDR3 DNA: TGTGCCAGCAGTTTTCCGCGGGCTAGCTACAATGAGCAGTTCTTC
D gene: NA
J gene: TRBJ2-1
clone size: NA
V gene: TRBV27

CDR3 protein: CAWSMTVNTEAFF
CDR3 DNA: TGTGCCTGGAGTATGACCGTGAACACTGAAGCTTTCTTT
D gene: NA
J gene: TRBJ1-1
clone size: NA
V gene: TRBV30

CDR3 protein: CAWSVAKTQYF
CDR3 DNA: TGTGCCTGGAGTGTAGCGAAGACCCAGTACTTC
D gene: NA
J gene: TRBJ2-5
clone size: few
V gene: TRBV30

CDR3 protein: CAWRTGSEKLFF
CDR3 DNA: TGTGCCTGGAGGACAGGGAGTGAAAAACTGTTTTTT
D gene: TRBD1
J gene: TRBJ1-4
clone size: NA
V gene: TRBV30

CDR3 protein: CASSRYGGSNQPQHF
CDR3 DNA: TGTGCCAGCAGCCGATACGGTGGTAGCAATCAGCCCCAGCATTTT
D gene: NA
J gene: TRBJ1-5
clone size: NA
V gene: TRBV14

CDR3 protein: CASSVGQRYNEQFF
CDR3 DNA: TGTGCCAGCAGCGTAGGGCAGAGATACAATGAGCAGTTCTTC
D gene: NA
J gene: TRBJ2-1
clone size: once
V gene: TRBV9

CDR3 protein: CASSYNTGELFF
CDR3 DNA: TGTGCCAGCAGCTACAACACCGGGGAGCTGTTTTTT
D gene: NA
J gene: TRBJ2-2
clone size: NA
V gene: TRBV7-9